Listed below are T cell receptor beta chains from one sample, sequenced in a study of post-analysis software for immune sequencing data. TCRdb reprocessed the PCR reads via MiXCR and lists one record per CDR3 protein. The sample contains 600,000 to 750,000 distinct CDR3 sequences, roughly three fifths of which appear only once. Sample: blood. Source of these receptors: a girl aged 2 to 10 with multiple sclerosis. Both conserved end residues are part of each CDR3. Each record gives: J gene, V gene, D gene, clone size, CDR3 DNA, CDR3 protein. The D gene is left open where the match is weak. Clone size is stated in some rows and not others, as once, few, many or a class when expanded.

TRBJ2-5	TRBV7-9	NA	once	TGTGCCAGCACGGTGCGAGGGATCCAAGAGACCCAGTACTTC	CASTVRGIQETQYF
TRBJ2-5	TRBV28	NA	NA	TGTGCCAGCAGTCTCCAACGGACGACCCAAGAGACCCAGTACTTC	CASSLQRTTQETQYF
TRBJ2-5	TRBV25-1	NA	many	TGTGCCAGCAGTTACTCTGCGCTACAAGAGACCCAGTACTTC	CASSYSALQETQYF
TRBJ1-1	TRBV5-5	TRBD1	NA	TGTGCCAGCAGCGAATCGACAGGGGAAGCTTTCTTT	CASSESTGEAFF
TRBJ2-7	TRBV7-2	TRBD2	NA	TGTGCCAGCAGCTTCCCTAGCGGGACCAACTCCTACGAGCAGTACTTC	CASSFPSGTNSYEQYF
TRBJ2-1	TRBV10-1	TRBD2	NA	TGCGCCACGGATATTCGGCCCTGGGGACTAGCGGGGGACAATGAGCAGTTCTTC	CATDIRPWGLAGDNEQFF
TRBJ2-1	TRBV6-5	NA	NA	TGTGCCAGCAGTTACGTGGCGGGATCTACCTACAACGAGCAGTTCTTC	CASSYVAGSTYNEQFF
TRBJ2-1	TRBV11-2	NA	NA	TGTGCCAGCAGCTCTACCTGGGGGTCAGACTACAATGAGCAGTTCTTC	CASSSTWGSDYNEQFF
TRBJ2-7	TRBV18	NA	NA	TGTGCCAGCTCACCGGAGGCAGGGGCCCCCTACGAGCAGTACTTC	CASSPEAGAPYEQYF
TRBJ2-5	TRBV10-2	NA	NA	TGCGCCAGCAGTGAGTCGAACCCAGCGGTGGAGACCCAGTACTTC	CASSESNPAVETQYF
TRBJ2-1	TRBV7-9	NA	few	TGTGCCAGCGAGCTGCAGTTCTTC	CASELQFF
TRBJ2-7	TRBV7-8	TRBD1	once	TGTGCCAGCAGCTTAGCCCCCGGACAGGGAGAATCCTACGAGCAGTACTTC	CASSLAPGQGESYEQYF
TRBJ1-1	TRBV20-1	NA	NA	TGCAGTGCTAGCACGTGGGGGGAGAACACTGAAGCTTTCTTT	CSASTWGENTEAFF
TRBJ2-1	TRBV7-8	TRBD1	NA	TGTGCCAGCAGCTTAGCCCACGGACAGGGGGTCTACAATGAGCAGTTCTTC	CASSLAHGQGVYNEQFF
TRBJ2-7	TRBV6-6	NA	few	TGTGCCAGCAGTCCTCCAGGTGTCCACGAGCAGTACTTC	CASSPPGVHEQYF
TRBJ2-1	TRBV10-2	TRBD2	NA	TGCGCCGGTACAAGCGGGAAGGCTGACAATGAGCAGTTCTTC	CAGTSGKADNEQFF
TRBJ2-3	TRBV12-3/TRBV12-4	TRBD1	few	TGTGCCAGTAGCGACCCGACAGGGACCACAGATACGCAGTATTTT	CASSDPTGTTDTQYF
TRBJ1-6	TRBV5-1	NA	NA	TGCGCCAGCAGCTTGTTCCGGGGTAATTCACCCCTCCACTTT	CASSLFRGNSPLHF
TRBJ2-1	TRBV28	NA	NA	TGTGCCAGCAGTTTCCCCTATAGCGTCAATGAGCAGTTCTTC	CASSFPYSVNEQFF
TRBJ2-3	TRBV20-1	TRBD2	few	TGCAGTGCTAGCCAGCGGGGGGGGCAAACAGATACGCAGTATTTT	CSASQRGGQTDTQYF
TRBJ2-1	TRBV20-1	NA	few	TGCAGTGCTAGGTCCCACCTAGTCAATGAGCAGTTCTTC	CSARSHLVNEQFF
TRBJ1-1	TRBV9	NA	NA	TGTGCCAGCAGCGTAGGACGGGGGACGAACACCGAAGCTTTCTTT	CASSVGRGTNTEAFF
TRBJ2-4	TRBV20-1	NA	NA	TGCAGTGCTAGGAGCGGAGGGAACATTCAGTACTTC	CSARSGGNIQYF
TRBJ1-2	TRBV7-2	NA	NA	TGTGCCAGCAGCTTAAGCCCATGGGGCTATGGCTACACCTTC	CASSLSPWGYGYTF
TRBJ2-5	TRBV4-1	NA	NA	TGCGCCAGCAGCCAGGCCGGGACTCGGGAGACCCAGTACTTC	CASSQAGTRETQYF
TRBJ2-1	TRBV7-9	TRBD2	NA	TGTGCCAGCAGCTTACGCGGGAGGCGGGGTGAGCAGTTCTTC	CASSLRGRRGEQFF
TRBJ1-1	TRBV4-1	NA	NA	TGCGCCAGCAGCCGTCACTTTGGGGGGACCATTGAAGCTTTCTTT	CASSRHFGGTIEAFF
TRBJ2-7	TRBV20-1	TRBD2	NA	TGCAGTGCTAGATTTCCCGCGGGAGGGCCTAACGAGCAGTACTTC	CSARFPAGGPNEQYF
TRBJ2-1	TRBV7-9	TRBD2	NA	TGTGCCAGCAGCCAAACTAGCGGGGGGCCCAACTCCTACAATGAGCAGTTCTTC	CASSQTSGGPNSYNEQFF
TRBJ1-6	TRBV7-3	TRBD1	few	TGTGCCAGCAGCGTGGGACAGGATGTTTCACCCCTCCACTTT	CASSVGQDVSPLHF
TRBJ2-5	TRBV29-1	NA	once	TGCAGCGGCGCCGGTGAGACCCAGTACTTC	CSGAGETQYF
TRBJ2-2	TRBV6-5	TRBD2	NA	TGTGCCAGCAGCGGGACTAGCGGGACGTCCGGGGAGCTGTTTTTT	CASSGTSGTSGELFF
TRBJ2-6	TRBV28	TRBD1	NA	TGTGCCAGCAGTCCCCGGACAGGGGGGTTGGCTGGGGCCAACGTCCTGACTTTC	CASSPRTGGLAGANVLTF
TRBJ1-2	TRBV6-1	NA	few	TGTGCCAGCAGTGAGGGAGAGAGCTATGGCTACACCTTC	CASSEGESYGYTF
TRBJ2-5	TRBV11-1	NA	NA	TGTGCCAGCAGTCCCGGGAATGAAGAGACCCAGTACTTC	CASSPGNEETQYF
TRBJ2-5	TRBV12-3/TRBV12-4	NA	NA	TGTGCCAGCAGTGGGGCCCTAACTCCGGAGACCCAGTACTTC	CASSGALTPETQYF
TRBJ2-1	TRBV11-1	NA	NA	TGTGCCAGCAGCTTCGGGCAGGCCGAATACAATGAGCAGTTCTTC	CASSFGQAEYNEQFF
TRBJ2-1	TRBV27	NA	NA	TGTGCCAGCAGTTTATCTGGGTTTAGCTCCTACAATGAGCAGTTCTTC	CASSLSGFSSYNEQFF
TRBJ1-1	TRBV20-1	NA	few	TGCAGTGCTAGAGATTATTCCACTGAAGCTTTCTTT	CSARDYSTEAFF